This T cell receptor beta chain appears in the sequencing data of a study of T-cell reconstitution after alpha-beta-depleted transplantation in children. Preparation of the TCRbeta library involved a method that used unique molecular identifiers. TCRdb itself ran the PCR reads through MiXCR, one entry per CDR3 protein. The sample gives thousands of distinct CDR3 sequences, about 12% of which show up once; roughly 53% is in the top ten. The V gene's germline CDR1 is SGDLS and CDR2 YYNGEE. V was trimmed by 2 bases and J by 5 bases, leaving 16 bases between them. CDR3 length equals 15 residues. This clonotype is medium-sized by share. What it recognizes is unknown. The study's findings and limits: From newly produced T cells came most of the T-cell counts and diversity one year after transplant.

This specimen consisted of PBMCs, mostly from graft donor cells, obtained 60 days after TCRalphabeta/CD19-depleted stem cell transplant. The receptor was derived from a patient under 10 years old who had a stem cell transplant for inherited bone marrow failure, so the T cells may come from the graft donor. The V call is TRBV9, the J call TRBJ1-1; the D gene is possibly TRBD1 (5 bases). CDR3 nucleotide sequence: TGTGCCAGCAGCGTTTGGGACCTGGAGCCAACTGAAGCTTTCTTT. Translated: CASSVWDLEPTEAFF.